These T cell receptor beta chains were read from a single sample in a study of response to subunit inactivated influenza vaccine. TCRdb called the RT-PCR reads again in MiXCR, with one record for every CDR3 protein. The sample lists 800,000 to 1,000,000 distinct CDR3 sequences; 21% were seen once. Sequencing was performed on PBMCs from blood, taken 5 days after vaccination. The receptors here all came from a man aged 45 to 65 who received an inactivated influenza vaccine. CDR3s include the opening cysteine and the closing phenylalanine or tryptophan. Each record gives: V gene, D gene, J gene, clone size, CDR3 DNA, CDR3 protein. D genes are given only for firm matches. A row's size may be missing; if present it is once, few, many or a size class.

TRBV7-9	.	TRBJ1-2	few	TGTGCCAGCAGCCCAACAGAAGTCTTTAACTATGGCTACACCTTC	CASSPTEVFNYGYTF
TRBV11-2	.	TRBJ2-5	.	TGTGCCAGCAGCTTGACCCTAGACCGAGAGACCCAGTACTTC	CASSLTLDRETQYF
TRBV7-2	.	TRBJ2-1	few	TGTGCCAGCCATCGAGGAGATTATGAGCAGTTCTTC	CASHRGDYEQFF
TRBV28	TRBD2	TRBJ2-2	few	TGTGCCAGCACACCTCAGAGCGGGATGAACACCGGGGAGCTGTTTTTT	CASTPQSGMNTGELFF
TRBV5-1	.	TRBJ2-2	.	TGCGCCAGCAGCTTGGGATCCCAGGTTGCCGGGGAGCTGTTTTTT	CASSLGSQVAGELFF
TRBV20-1	TRBD1	TRBJ1-1	.	TGCAGTGCTAGAGATGGGACAGGGCGTACTGAAGCTTTCTTT	CSARDGTGRTEAFF
TRBV6-5	.	TRBJ1-5	.	TGTGCCAGCAGTTACGTCCCAAATCAGCCCCAGCATTTT	CASSYVPNQPQHF
TRBV6-2/TRBV6-3	TRBD2	TRBJ2-1	.	TGTGCCAGCAGTTATGGCCGACTAGCGGGAAGTGAGCAGTTCTTC	CASSYGRLAGSEQFF
TRBV29-1	TRBD1	TRBJ2-2	few	TGCAGCGTTGGACAGGGGGTTGGGCCCGGGGAGCTGTTTTTT	CSVGQGVGPGELFF
TRBV20-1	TRBD2	TRBJ2-5	.	TGCAGTGCTAGAGATCCGGCTAGCGGACAAGAGACCCAGTACTTC	CSARDPASGQETQYF
TRBV20-1	TRBD1	TRBJ1-6	.	TGCAGTGCTAGAGATGGTTCGGGGACAGGGGGATCACCCCTCCACTTT	CSARDGSGTGGSPLHF
TRBV5-1	TRBD1	TRBJ1-1	many	TGCGCCAGCAGCTTGGTGGCCGGGACAGTTGACACTGAAGCTTTCTTT	CASSLVAGTVDTEAFF
TRBV20-1	.	TRBJ2-7	.	TGCAGCAAGGAGCAGGGCTACGAGCAGTACTTC	CSKEQGYEQYF
TRBV7-2	TRBD2	TRBJ2-5	.	TGTGCCAGCAGCTTGCCGGGACTAGCGGTCCAAGAGACCCAGTACTTC	CASSLPGLAVQETQYF
TRBV5-1	.	TRBJ2-3	.	TGCGCCACCAGCTTGGAGTACAGGGACGATACGCAGTATTTT	CATSLEYRDDTQYF
TRBV7-8	.	TRBJ1-1	few	TGTGCCAGCAGCCCAAAACCCCAGAGAAACACTGAAGCTTTCTTT	CASSPKPQRNTEAFF
TRBV12-3/TRBV12-4	.	TRBJ1-2	few	TGTGCCAGCAGTGTGACGGGACGCTATGGCTACACCTTC	CASSVTGRYGYTF
TRBV12-3/TRBV12-4	.	TRBJ2-2	few	TGTGCCAGCATCCAAAGGGGGGGGGGCCGAACCGGGGAGCTGTTTTTT	CASIQRGGGRTGELFF
TRBV18	.	TRBJ2-3	.	TGTGCCAGCTCACTACAAGTGGCACCCGTCACAGATACGCAGTATTTT	CASSLQVAPVTDTQYF
TRBV29-1	.	TRBJ1-1	.	TGCAGCGTAGATGACAGCACCCTGAACACTGAAGCTTTCTTT	CSVDDSTLNTEAFF
TRBV30	.	TRBJ2-3	few	TGTGCCTGGACGTCAAGTGGGAGCGGAACAGATACGCAGTATTTT	CAWTSSGSGTDTQYF
TRBV10-3	TRBD2	TRBJ2-1	few	TGTGCCATCAGAGAGTCAAGTAGCGGGGATCTGGATGAGCAGTTCTTC	CAIRESSSGDLDEQFF
TRBV7-2	TRBD2	TRBJ2-1	.	TGTGCCAGCAGCGTAGGGACTAGCGCGGTCTTC	CASSVGTSAVF
TRBV29-1	.	TRBJ1-2	few	TGCAGCGTTGGTTCCCAGGGGTCCGATTATGGCTACACCTTC	CSVGSQGSDYGYTF
TRBV7-2	.	TRBJ2-7	few	TGTGCCAGCAGCTTAGCGAAAGACTACGAGCAGTACTTC	CASSLAKDYEQYF
TRBV12-3/TRBV12-4	TRBD1	TRBJ1-2	few	TGTGCCAGCAGCACCTCGACAGGGAGCCATGGCTACACCTTC	CASSTSTGSHGYTF
TRBV7-2	.	TRBJ2-7	few	TGTGCCAGCAGCTTCTCCAACTCCTACGAGCAGTACTTC	CASSFSNSYEQYF
TRBV3-1	.	TRBJ2-1	.	TGTGCCAGCAGCCAAGGCCCGCTCAATGAGCAGTTCTTC	CASSQGPLNEQFF
TRBV9	.	TRBJ2-7	.	TGTGCCGGCAGCGTAGATGGGGGGACGAAGAGGTACGAGCAGTACTTC	CAGSVDGGTKRYEQYF
TRBV6-2/TRBV6-3	.	TRBJ2-7	few	TGTGCCAGCACTCCGGTGGCGGGACGGCCTTCCTACGAGCAGTACTTC	CASTPVAGRPSYEQYF
TRBV28	TRBD1	TRBJ2-5	.	TGTGCCAGCAGGTGGACAGGGGATGTAGAGACCCAGTACTTC	CASRWTGDVETQYF
TRBV12-3/TRBV12-4	.	TRBJ2-5	few	TGTGCCAGCAGTTTCCGGCGTGGTGGGGGACCCCAAGAGACCCAGTACTTC	CASSFRRGGGPQETQYF
TRBV12-3/TRBV12-4	TRBD2	TRBJ2-7	.	TGTGCCAGCAGCACCGGGCCGCGGGGGGAGCAGTACTTC	CASSTGPRGEQYF
TRBV10-3	.	TRBJ1-6	few	TGTGCCACCCAAGCACCAGATTCACCCCTCCACTTT	CATQAPDSPLHF
TRBV28	TRBD2	TRBJ2-1	.	TGTGCCAGCAGTTTATACCCGGGGCTAGCGGGCCTTGAGCAGTTCTTC	CASSLYPGLAGLEQFF
TRBV12-3/TRBV12-4	.	TRBJ2-7	few	TGTGCCAGCAGCCTTCCGCGTCAGACCTACGAGCAGTACTTC	CASSLPRQTYEQYF
TRBV18	.	TRBJ2-1	few	TGTGCCAGCTCACCTCGGGGCCCAGCCGGGAATGAGCAGTTCTTC	CASSPRGPAGNEQFF
TRBV30	TRBD2	TRBJ2-7	.	TGTGCCTGGAGTGTCCGACTAGCGGGGTTTGAGCAGTACTTC	CAWSVRLAGFEQYF
TRBV4-3	.	TRBJ2-7	.	TGCGCCAGCAGCCAAGATTACCGGGAGTCCTACGAGCAGTACTTC	CASSQDYRESYEQYF
TRBV15	.	TRBJ2-3	few	TGTGCCACCAGCAGAAGGTTGGCAGATACGCAGTATTTT	CATSRRLADTQYF
TRBV6-5	.	TRBJ1-1	.	TGTGCCAGCAGTTACAGGAAACTCACTGAAGCTTTCTTT	CASSYRKLTEAFF
TRBV7-2	.	TRBJ2-1	.	TGTGCCAGCAGCTTGCGACACAATGAGCAGTTCTTC	CASSLRHNEQFF
TRBV27	.	TRBJ2-7	few	TGTGCCAGCGGGGAAATCGGGACCGCTAGCTCCTACGAGCAGTACTTC	CASGEIGTASSYEQYF
TRBV20-1	TRBD2	TRBJ2-3	few	TGCAGTGCGGTTAGGACTAGCGGGAGCACAGATACGCAGTATTTT	CSAVRTSGSTDTQYF
TRBV5-5	TRBD1	TRBJ2-7	few	TGTGCCAGCAGCCGTTCCACAGGGGTATACGAGCAGTACTTC	CASSRSTGVYEQYF
TRBV12-3/TRBV12-4	.	TRBJ2-3	once	TGTGCCAGCAGTTTAGGACAGCGGACGTATTTT	CASSLGQRTYF